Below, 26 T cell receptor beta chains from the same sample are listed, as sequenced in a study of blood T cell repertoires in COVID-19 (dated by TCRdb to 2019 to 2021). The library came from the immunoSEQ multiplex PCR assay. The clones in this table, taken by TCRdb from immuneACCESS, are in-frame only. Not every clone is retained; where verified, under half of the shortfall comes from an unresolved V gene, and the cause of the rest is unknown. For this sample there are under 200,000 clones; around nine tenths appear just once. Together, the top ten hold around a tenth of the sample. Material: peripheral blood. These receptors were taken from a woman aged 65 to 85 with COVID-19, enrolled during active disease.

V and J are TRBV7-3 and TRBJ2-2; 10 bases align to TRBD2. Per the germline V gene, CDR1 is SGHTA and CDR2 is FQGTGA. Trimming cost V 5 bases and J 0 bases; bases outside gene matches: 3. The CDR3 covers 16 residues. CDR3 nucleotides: TGTGCCAGCAGCAAACTAGCGGGGCCGAACACCGGGGAGCTGTTTTTT. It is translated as CASSKLAGPNTGELFF.

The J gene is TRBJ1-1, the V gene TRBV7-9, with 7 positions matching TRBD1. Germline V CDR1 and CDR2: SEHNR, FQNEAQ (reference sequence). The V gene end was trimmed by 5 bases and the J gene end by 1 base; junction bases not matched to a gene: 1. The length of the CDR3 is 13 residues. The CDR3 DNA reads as TGTGCCAGCAGCCGACAGGGGAACACTGAAGCTTTCTTT. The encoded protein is CASSRQGNTEAFF.

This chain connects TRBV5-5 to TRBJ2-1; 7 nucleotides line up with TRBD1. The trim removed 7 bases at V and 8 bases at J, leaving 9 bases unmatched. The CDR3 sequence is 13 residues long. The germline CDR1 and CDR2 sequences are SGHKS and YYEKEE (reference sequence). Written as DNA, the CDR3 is TGTGCCAGCCGAAGACAGGGTTGGGATGAGCAGTTCTTC. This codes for CASRRQGWDEQFF.

As DNA, the CDR3 is TGCGCCAGCAGCTTGGGGCTAGCGGGGGTCGGAGATACGCAGTATTTT. Its protein is CASSLGLAGVGDTQYF. This rearrangement joins TRBV5-1 to TRBJ2-3; 10 bases fit TRBD2. J gave up 5 bases and V 0 bases, and 6 bases lay outside the gene matches. This CDR3 comprises 16 residues. Germline CDR1 reads SGHRS; CDR2 reads YFSETQ.

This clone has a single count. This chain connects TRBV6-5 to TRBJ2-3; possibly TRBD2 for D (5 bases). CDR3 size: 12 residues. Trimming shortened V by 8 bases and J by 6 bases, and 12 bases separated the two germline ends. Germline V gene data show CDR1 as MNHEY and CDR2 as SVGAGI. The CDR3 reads CASQLGGDTQYF. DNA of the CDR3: TGTGCCAGCCAACTAGGTGGGGATACGCAGTATTTT.

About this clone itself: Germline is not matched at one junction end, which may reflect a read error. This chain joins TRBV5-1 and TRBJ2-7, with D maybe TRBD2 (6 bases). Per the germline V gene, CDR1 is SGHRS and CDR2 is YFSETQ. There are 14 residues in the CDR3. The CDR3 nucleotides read TGCGCCAGTAGCTCCGGGGGACCCTCCTACGAGCAGTACTTC. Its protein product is CASSSGGPSYEQYF.

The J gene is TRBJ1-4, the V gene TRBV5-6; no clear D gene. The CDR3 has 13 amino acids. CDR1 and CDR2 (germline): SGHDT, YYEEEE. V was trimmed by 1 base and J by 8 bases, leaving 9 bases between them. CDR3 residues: CASSLSRWEKLFF. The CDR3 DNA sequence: TGTGCCAGCAGCTTGTCTCGGTGGGAAAAACTGTTTTTT. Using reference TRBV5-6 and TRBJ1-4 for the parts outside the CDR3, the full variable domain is DAGVTQSPTHLIKTRGQQVTLRCSPKSGHDTVSWYQQALGQGPQFIFQYYEEEERQRGNFPDRFSGHQFPNYSSELNVNALLLGDSALYLCASSLSRWEKLFFGSGTQLSVL.

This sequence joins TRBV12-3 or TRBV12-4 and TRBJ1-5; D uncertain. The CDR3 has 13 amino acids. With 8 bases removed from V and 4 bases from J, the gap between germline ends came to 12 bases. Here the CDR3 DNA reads TGTGCCAGCGCCTTCTCGGGTAATCAGCCCCAGCATTTT. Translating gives CASAFSGNQPQHF.

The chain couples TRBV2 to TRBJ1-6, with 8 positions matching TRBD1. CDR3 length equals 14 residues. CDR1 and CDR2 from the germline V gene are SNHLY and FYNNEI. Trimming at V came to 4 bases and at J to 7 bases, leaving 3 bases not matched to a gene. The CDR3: CASSAGTGNSPLHF. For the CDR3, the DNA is TGTGCCAGCAGTGCAGGGACAGGAAATTCACCCCTCCACTTT.

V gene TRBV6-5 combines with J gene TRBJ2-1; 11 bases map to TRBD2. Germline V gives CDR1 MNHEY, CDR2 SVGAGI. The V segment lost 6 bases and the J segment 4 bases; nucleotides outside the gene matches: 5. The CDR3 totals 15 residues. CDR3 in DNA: TGTGCCAGCAGATTAGCGGGGGGGCCATACAATGAGCAGTTCTTC. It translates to CASRLAGGPYNEQFF.

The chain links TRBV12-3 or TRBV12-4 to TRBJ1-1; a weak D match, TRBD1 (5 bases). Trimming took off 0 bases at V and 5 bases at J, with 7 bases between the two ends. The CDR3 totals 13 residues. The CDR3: CASSLAQGTEAFF. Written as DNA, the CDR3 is TGTGCCAGCAGTTTAGCGCAGGGTACTGAAGCTTTCTTT.

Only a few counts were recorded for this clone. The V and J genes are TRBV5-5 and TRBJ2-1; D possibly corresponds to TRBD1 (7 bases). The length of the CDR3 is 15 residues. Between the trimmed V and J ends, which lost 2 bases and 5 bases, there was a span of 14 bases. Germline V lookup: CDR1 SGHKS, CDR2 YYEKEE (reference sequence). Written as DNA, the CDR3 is TGTGCCAGCAGCTTAGGGGGCGGGGTCAACAATGAGCAGTTCTTC. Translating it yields CASSLGGGVNNEQFF.

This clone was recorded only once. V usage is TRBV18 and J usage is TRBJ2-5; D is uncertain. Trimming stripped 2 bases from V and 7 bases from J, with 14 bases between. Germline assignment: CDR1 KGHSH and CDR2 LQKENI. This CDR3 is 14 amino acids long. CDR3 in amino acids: CASSPLSGSGTQYF. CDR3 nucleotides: TGTGCCAGCTCACCATTATCTGGTTCAGGGACCCAGTACTTC. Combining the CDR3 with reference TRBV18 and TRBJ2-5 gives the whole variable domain NAGVMQNPRHLVRRRGQEARLRCSPMKGHSHVYWYRQLPEEGLKFMVYLQKENIIDESGMPKERFSAEFPKEGPSILRIQQVVRGDSAAYFCASSPLSGSGTQYFGPGTRLLVL.

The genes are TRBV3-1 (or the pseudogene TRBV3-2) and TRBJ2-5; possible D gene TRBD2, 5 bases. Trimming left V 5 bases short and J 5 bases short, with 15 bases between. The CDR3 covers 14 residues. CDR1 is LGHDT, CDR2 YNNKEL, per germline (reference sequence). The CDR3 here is CASSFPGRGETQYF. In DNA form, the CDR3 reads TGTGCCAGCAGCTTCCCGGGCCGCGGGGAGACCCAGTACTTC.

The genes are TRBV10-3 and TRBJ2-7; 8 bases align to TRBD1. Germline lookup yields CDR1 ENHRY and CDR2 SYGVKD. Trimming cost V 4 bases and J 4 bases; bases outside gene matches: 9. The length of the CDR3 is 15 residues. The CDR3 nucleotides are TGTGCCATCAGTGCCGCGGACAGGGTTGATTACGAGCAGTACTTC. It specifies CAISAADRVDYEQYF.

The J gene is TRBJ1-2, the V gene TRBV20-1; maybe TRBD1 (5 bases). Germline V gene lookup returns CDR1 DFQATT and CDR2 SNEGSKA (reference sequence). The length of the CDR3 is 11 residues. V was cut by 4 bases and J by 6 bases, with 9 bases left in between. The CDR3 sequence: CSATGINGYTF. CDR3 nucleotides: TGCAGTGCTACAGGGATCAATGGCTACACCTTC.

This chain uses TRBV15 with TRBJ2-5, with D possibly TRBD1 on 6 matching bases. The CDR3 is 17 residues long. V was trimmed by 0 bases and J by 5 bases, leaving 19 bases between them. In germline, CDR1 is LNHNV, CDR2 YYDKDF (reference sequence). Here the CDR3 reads CATSRDGAGGRQETQYF. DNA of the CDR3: TGTGCCACCAGCAGAGATGGGGCTGGGGGCAGGCAGGAGACCCAGTACTTC.

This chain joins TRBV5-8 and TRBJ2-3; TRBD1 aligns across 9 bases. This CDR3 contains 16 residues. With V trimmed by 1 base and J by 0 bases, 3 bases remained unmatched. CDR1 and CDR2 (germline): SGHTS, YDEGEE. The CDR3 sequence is CASSLSGTGSTDTQYF. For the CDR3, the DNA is TGTGCCAGCAGCTTGAGCGGGACAGGGAGCACAGATACGCAGTATTTT.

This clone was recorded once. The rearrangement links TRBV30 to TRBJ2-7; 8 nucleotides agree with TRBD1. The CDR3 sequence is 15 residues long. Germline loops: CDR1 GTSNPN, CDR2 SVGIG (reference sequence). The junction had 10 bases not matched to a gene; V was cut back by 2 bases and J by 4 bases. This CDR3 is CAWSLAGGRRYEQYF. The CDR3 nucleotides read TGTGCCTGGAGTTTGGCAGGGGGCCGTCGGTACGAGCAGTACTTC. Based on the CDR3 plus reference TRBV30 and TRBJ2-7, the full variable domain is SQTIHQWPATLVQPVGSPLSLECTVEGTSNPNLYWYRQAAGRGLQLLFYSVGIGQISSEVPQNLSASRPQDRQFILSSKKLLLSDSGFYLCAWSLAGGRRYEQYFGPGTRLTVT.

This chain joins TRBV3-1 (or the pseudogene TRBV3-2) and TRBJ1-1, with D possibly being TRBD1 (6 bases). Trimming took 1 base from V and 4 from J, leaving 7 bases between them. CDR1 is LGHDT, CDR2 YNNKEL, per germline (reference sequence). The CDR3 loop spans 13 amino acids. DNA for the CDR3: TGTGCCAGCAGCCAAGCAGGGGCCACTGAAGCTTTCTTT. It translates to CASSQAGATEAFF.

The CDR3 spells CASSATRNEQFF. The CDR3 DNA reads as TGTGCCAGCAGTGCAACTAGGAATGAGCAGTTCTTC. The J gene is TRBJ2-1, the V gene TRBV12-3 or TRBV12-4; a weak D match, TRBD2 (5 bases). Trimming removed 5 bases at V and 7 bases at J, with 9 bases between. This CDR3 has 12 amino acids.

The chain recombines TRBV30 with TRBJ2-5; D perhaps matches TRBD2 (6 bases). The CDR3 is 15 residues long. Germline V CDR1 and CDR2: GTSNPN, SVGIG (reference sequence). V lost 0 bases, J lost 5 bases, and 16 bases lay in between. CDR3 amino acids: CAWSVDGRGWETQYF. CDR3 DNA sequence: TGTGCCTGGAGTGTCGATGGTCGGGGGTGGGAGACCCAGTACTTC.

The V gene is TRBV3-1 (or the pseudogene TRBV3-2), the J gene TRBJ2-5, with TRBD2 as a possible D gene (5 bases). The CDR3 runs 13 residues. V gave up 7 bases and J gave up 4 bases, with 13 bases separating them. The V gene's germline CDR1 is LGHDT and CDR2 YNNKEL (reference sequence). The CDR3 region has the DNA TGTGCCAGCAAGGTAGGGAGCTCAGAGACCCAGTACTTC. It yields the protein CASKVGSSETQYF.

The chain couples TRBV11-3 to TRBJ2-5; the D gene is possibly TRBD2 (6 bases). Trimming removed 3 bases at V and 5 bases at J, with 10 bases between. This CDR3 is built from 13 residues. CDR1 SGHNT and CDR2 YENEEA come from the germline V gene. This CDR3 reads CASSFGTFETQYF. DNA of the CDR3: TGTGCCAGCAGCTTTGGGACTTTCGAGACCCAGTACTTC.

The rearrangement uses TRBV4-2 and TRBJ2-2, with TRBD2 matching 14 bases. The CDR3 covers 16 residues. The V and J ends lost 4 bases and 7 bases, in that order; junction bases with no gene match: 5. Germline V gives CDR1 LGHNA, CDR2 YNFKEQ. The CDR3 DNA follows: TGTGCCAGCAGCCGAGGACTAGCGGGGGGTGGCGGGGAGCTGTTTTTT. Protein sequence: CASSRGLAGGGGELFF.

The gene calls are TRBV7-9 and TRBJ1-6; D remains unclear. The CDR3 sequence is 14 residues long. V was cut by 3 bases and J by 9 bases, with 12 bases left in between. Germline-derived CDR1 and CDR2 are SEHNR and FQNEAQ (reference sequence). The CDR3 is CASSLAIPSSPLHF. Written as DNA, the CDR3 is TGTGCCAGCAGCTTGGCCATACCAAGTTCACCCCTCCACTTT.